These 3 T cell receptor beta chains share one sample of origin, sequenced in a study of shared clonotypes between healthy human individuals. Generated by immunoSEQ multiplex PCR, the TCRdb table keeps only in-frame clones and is missing some. The sample records roughly 2.5 million clones, more than 90% being singletons. The specimen was naive CD4+ T cells sorted from blood. The subset was: CD45RA+ positively selected. These receptors were taken from a man aged 18 to 35 in good health.

J is TRBJ1-1 and V is TRBV28; possible D gene TRBD1, 5 bases. Looked up from germline, CDR1 is MDHEN and CDR2 is SYDVKM. The CDR3 covers 15 residues. V dropped 5 bases and J dropped 3 bases, with 16 bases sitting between them. CDR3 sequence: CASSIGGIGDTEAFF. CDR3 DNA: TGTGCCAGCAGTATCGGAGGGATAGGGGACACTGAAGCTTTCTTT.

V and J are TRBV15 and TRBJ2-7; the D gene is possibly TRBD1 (7 bases). Between the trimmed V and J ends, which lost 0 bases and 0 bases, there was a span of 15 bases. Germline V gene data show CDR1 as LNHNV and CDR2 as YYDKDF (reference sequence). This CDR3 region has 17 residues. The CDR3 loop reads CATSRDGGTVTSYEQYF. CDR3 nucleotides: TGTGCCACCAGCAGAGATGGGGGGACAGTGACCTCCTACGAGCAGTACTTC. Full variable domain (missing parts from reference TRBV15 and TRBJ2-7): DAMVIQNPRYQVTQFGKPVTLSCSQTLNHNVMYWYQQKSSQAPKLLFHYYDKDFNNEADTPDNFQSRRPNTSFCFLDIRSPGLGDTAMYLCATSRDGGTVTSYEQYFGPGTRLTVT.

Regarding this clone: The same CDR3 also results from other DNA sequences found in this sample. This chain joins TRBV30 and TRBJ2-7, with 9 bases lining up with TRBD1. Looked up from germline, CDR1 is GTSNPN and CDR2 is SVGIG (reference sequence). This CDR3 is built from 14 residues. V trimming: 4 bases; J trimming: 1 base; junction bases outside the gene matches: 5. The CDR3 DNA sequence: TGTGCCTGGAACCCGGGACAGGGATCCTACGAGCAGTACTTC. Amino acids: CAWNPGQGSYEQYF.